One sample yielded the 29 T cell receptor beta chains listed below, sequenced in a study of PD-L1 blockade in urothelial cancer. Time point meaning: pretreatment peripheral blood. Generated by immunoSEQ multiplex PCR, the TCRdb table keeps only in-frame clones and is missing some. This sample has about 52,000 clones, with approximately 72% found just once. The source material was PBMCs, sampled around atezolizumab (anti-PD-L1) treatment. Source of these receptors: a man between 65 and 85 years old with urothelial cancer.

This chain connects TRBV9 to TRBJ1-1; TRBD1 matches 7 bases. Trimming at V came to 3 bases and at J to 0 bases, leaving 8 bases not matched to a gene. CDR1 and CDR2 (germline): SGDLS, YYNGEE. There are 16 residues in the CDR3. CDR3 nucleotide sequence: TGTGCCAGCAGCGGGGGGCAGGGGGACATGAACACTGAAGCTTTCTTT. Translation: CASSGGQGDMNTEAFF. Supplemented by reference TRBV9 and TRBJ1-1, the full variable domain reads DSGVTQTPKHLITATGQRVTLRCSPRSGDLSVYWYQQSLDQGLQFLIQYYNGEERAKGNILERFSAQQFPDLHSELNLSSLELGDSALYFCASSGGQGDMNTEAFFGQGTRLTVV.

The CDR3 loop reads CASSSLSNEQFF. The CDR3 DNA follows: TGTGCCAGCAGTAGCCTATCCAATGAGCAGTTCTTC. This chain connects TRBV2 to TRBJ2-1, with D uncertain. The V end was cut by 5 bases, the J end by 6 bases, with 8 bases between. Looked up from germline, CDR1 is SNHLY and CDR2 is FYNNEI. The CDR3 loop spans 12 amino acids. The full variable domain, completed using reference TRBV2 and TRBJ2-1, is EPEVTQTPSHQVTQMGQEVILRCVPISNHLYFYWYRQILGQKVEFLVSFYNNEISEKSEIFDDQFSVERPDGSNFTLKIRSTKLEDSAMYFCASSSLSNEQFFGPGTRLTVL.

The J gene is TRBJ1-2, the V gene TRBV10-3, with D unresolved. Germline CDR1 is ENHRY and CDR2 is SYGVKD. The CDR3 contains 13 residues. The V end was cut by 4 bases, the J end by 1 base, with 7 bases between. The CDR3 reads CAISVRDNYGYTF. The CDR3 nucleotides read TGTGCCATCAGTGTCCGGGATAACTATGGCTACACCTTC.

This chain links TRBV4-3 with TRBJ1-1; D is unresolved. The V gene lost 5 bases and the J gene lost 1 base, with 11 bases spanning the gap. The V gene's germline CDR1 is LGHNA and CDR2 YSLEER. CDR3 length: 14 amino acids. CDR3 coding DNA: TGCGCCAGCAGCTTGGGCGGGTGGAACACTGAAGCTTTCTTT. It translates to CASSLGGWNTEAFF.

This chain joins TRBV7-2 and TRBJ1-3, with D possibly being TRBD1 (5 bases). V was cut by 7 bases and J by 8 bases, with 21 bases left in between. The germline V gene has CDR1 SGHTA and CDR2 FQGNSA. This CDR3 is built from 15 residues. For the CDR3, the DNA is TGTGCCAGCACCCTCGACCAGGGTGTGCGAGACACCATATATTTT. Its protein product is CASTLDQGVRDTIYF.

The CDR3 bases are TGCAGCGTTGAAGATCAATCCCTCGGACGGCAGGGTGCAGATACGCAGTATTTT. This gives the protein CSVEDQSLGRQGADTQYF. The V and J genes are TRBV29-1 and TRBJ2-3; a weak D match, TRBD1 (5 bases). Per the germline V gene, CDR1 is SQVTM and CDR2 is ANQGSEA. The CDR3 is 18 amino acids. V was pared by 0 bases and J by 4 bases, with 23 bases between.

This sequence joins TRBV11-2 and TRBJ2-7; 8 bases line up with TRBD1. CDR1 is SGHAT, CDR2 FQNNGV, per germline. This CDR3 spans 15 amino acids. V gave up 6 bases and J gave up 2 bases; unmatched junction bases: 9. Here the CDR3 DNA reads TGTGCCAGCAGTTCCTTACAGGGGGACCCCTACGAGCAGTACTTC. Amino acids: CASSSLQGDPYEQYF.

The rearrangement links TRBV10-1 to TRBJ1-5; TRBD1 agrees at 8 bases. V trimming: 0 bases; J trimming: 2 bases; junction bases outside the gene matches: 15. Per the germline V gene, CDR1 is WNHNN and CDR2 is SYGVQD (reference sequence). The CDR3 has 20 residues. In nucleotides, the CDR3 is TGCGCCAGCAGTGAGTCCGCCCGGACAGGGTGCTTTCGGGGCAATCAGCCCCAGCATTTT. This translates into CASSESARTGCFRGNQPQHF.

This clone was seen just once. The chain has TRBV7-9 and TRBJ2-3; no clear D gene. V was pared by 0 bases and J by 6 bases, with 4 bases between. Germline assignment: CDR1 SEHNR and CDR2 FQNEAQ (reference sequence). This CDR3 contains 12 residues. DNA for the CDR3: TGTGCCAGCAGCTTAGCGAGCGATACGCAGTATTTT. Translated, it gives CASSLASDTQYF. Full variable domain (outside the CDR3, taken from reference TRBV7-9 and TRBJ2-3): DTGVSQNPRHKITKRGQNVTFRCDPISEHNRLYWYRQTLGQGPEFLTYFQNEAQLEKSRLLSDRFSAERPKGSFSTLEIQRTEQGDSAMYLCASSLASDTQYFGPGTRLTVL.

This clone has a count of ten or more. The V and J genes are TRBV6-1 and TRBJ2-7; 9 bases map to TRBD2. This CDR3 has 15 amino acids. Germline loops: CDR1 MNHNS, CDR2 SASEGT. With V trimmed by 4 bases and J by 0 bases, 4 bases remained unmatched. Here the CDR3 reads CASSVRTSDSYEQYF. The DNA for the CDR3 is TGTGCCAGCAGTGTCCGGACTAGCGACTCCTACGAGCAGTACTTC.

The rearrangement joins TRBV6-1 to TRBJ1-3; a possible D gene is TRBD1 (5 bases). CDR3 length equals 15 residues. V was shortened by 7 bases and J by 0 bases, with 13 bases between the two germline ends. Germline V gives CDR1 MNHNS, CDR2 SASEGT. CDR3 sequence (DNA): TGTGCCAGCACCAGGGAAACCCACTCTGGAAACACCATATATTTT. It specifies CASTRETHSGNTIYF.

The chain is built from TRBV7-2 and TRBJ1-5; TRBD1 might be the D (5 bases). Trimming stripped 5 bases from V and 0 bases from J, with 14 bases between. Germline CDR1 is SGHTA and CDR2 is FQGNSA. This CDR3 has 16 residues. The CDR3 spells CASSPGALNSNQPQHF. Written as DNA, the CDR3 is TGTGCCAGCAGCCCTGGGGCCCTAAATAGCAATCAGCCCCAGCATTTT.

This chain links TRBV18 with TRBJ1-3, with no clear D. The length of the CDR3 is 16 residues. Per germline, CDR1 KGHSH and CDR2 LQKENI. V was trimmed by 3 bases and J by 2 bases, leaving 14 bases between them. In nucleotides, the CDR3 is TGTGCCAGCTCACCGAAGGAAAAAGCGACTGGAAACACCATATATTTT. Its protein is CASSPKEKATGNTIYF.

The chain links TRBV4-1 to TRBJ2-1; 10 positions agree with TRBD2. With 2 bases clipped from V and 4 bases from J, the junction kept 8 bases outside the gene matches. The CDR3 is 17 residues long. CDR1 and CDR2 from the germline V gene are MGHRA and YSYEKL. The CDR3 region has the DNA TGCGCCAGCAGCCAAAGTCTGGCTAGCGGGAGTTACAATGAGCAGTTCTTC. Translation: CASSQSLASGSYNEQFF.

The chain couples TRBV7-9 to TRBJ1-2, with 9 bases that match TRBD1. Germline CDR1 SEHNR, CDR2 FQNEAQ (reference sequence). The CDR3 is 14 amino acids. V trimming: 4 bases; J trimming: 5 bases; junction bases outside the gene matches: 5. The CDR3 region has the DNA TGTGCCAGCAGCTCCCTGGGGACAGGGTATGGCTACACCTTC. Its protein product is CASSSLGTGYGYTF.

V usage is TRBV7-9 and J usage is TRBJ2-2, with D tentatively TRBD2 (6 bases). V was clipped by 7 bases and J by 5 bases, with 17 bases between them. Germline CDR1 is SEHNR and CDR2 is FQNEAQ (reference sequence). The CDR3 length is 15 residues. CDR3 sequence (DNA): TGTGCCAGCAAAACGTGGGGGGAACAAACCGGGGAGCTGTTTTTT. As protein: CASKTWGEQTGELFF.

V gene TRBV6-5 combines with J gene TRBJ2-1, with 8 bases fitting TRBD2. The CDR3 loop spans 14 amino acids. Trimming at V came to 6 bases and at J to 6 bases, leaving 7 bases not matched to a gene. Germline V CDR1 and CDR2: MNHEY, SVGAGI. CDR3 sequence: CASREAGVGNEQFF. The CDR3 nucleotides read TGTGCCAGCAGGGAAGCGGGAGTGGGCAATGAGCAGTTCTTC.

The genes are TRBV28 and TRBJ2-2; the match to TRBD1 covers 7 bases. CDR3 length: 15 residues. Losses at the gene ends were 5 bases for V and 3 bases for J; bases not matched to a gene: 6. Germline assignment: CDR1 MDHEN and CDR2 SYDVKM. This CDR3 is CASSVRQGYTGELFF. In DNA, the CDR3 is TGTGCCAGCAGTGTAAGACAGGGTTACACCGGGGAGCTGTTTTTT.

The chain joins TRBV7-2 to TRBJ1-1; 10 positions agree with TRBD1. The CDR3 has 15 residues. Germline trimming cut 5 bases from V and 4 bases from J; bases unmatched to any gene: 7. CDR1 and CDR2 (germline): SGHTA, FQGNSA. CDR3 coding DNA: TGTGCCAGCAGCCGTATGGGACAGGGGAGCACTGAAGCTTTCTTT. It specifies CASSRMGQGSTEAFF.

CDR3 bases: TGTGCCAGTAGTATCGCGGGACAGGTCTCCTACGAGCAGTACTTC. This codes for CASSIAGQVSYEQYF. The V call is TRBV19, the J call TRBJ2-7; TRBD1 aligns across 8 bases. Trimming at V came to 3 bases and at J to 0 bases, leaving 4 bases not matched to a gene. The germline V gene has CDR1 LNHDA and CDR2 SQIVND (reference sequence). CDR3 size: 15 residues.

The chain is built from TRBV18 and TRBJ1-6; D not certain. V was cut by 3 bases and J by 2 bases, with 11 bases left in between. The V gene's germline CDR1 is KGHSH and CDR2 LQKENI. The CDR3 sequence is 16 residues long. The CDR3 here is CASSPQPQAYNSPLHF. CDR3 nucleotides: TGTGCCAGCTCACCCCAACCCCAGGCCTATAATTCACCCCTCCACTTT.

The chain joins TRBV11-3 to TRBJ1-1; 7 bases agree with TRBD1. Germline lookup yields CDR1 SGHNT and CDR2 YENEEA. V shed 1 base and J 5 bases; nucleotides not matched to a gene: 1. This CDR3 contains 13 residues. For the CDR3, the DNA is TGTGCCAGCAGCTTAGTGACAGGGACTGAAGCTTTCTTT. This encodes CASSLVTGTEAFF.

This chain joins TRBV7-8 and TRBJ1-3, with D hard to call. Per the germline V gene, CDR1 is SGHVS and CDR2 is FQNEAQ. The CDR3 covers 12 residues. Between the trimmed V and J ends, which lost 4 bases and 3 bases, there was a span of 4 bases. The CDR3 bases are TGTGCCAGCAGCTCAATTGGAAACACCATATATTTT. Protein: CASSSIGNTIYF.

The chain links TRBV28 to TRBJ2-1; 8 nucleotides align to TRBD2. This CDR3 comprises 14 residues. J lost 6 bases, V lost 2 bases, and 3 bases had no gene match. Germline V gives CDR1 MDHEN, CDR2 SYDVKM. CDR3 sequence: CASSLAGGSNEQFF. CDR3 nucleotides: TGTGCCAGCAGTTTAGCGGGAGGTTCCAATGAGCAGTTCTTC.

The chain couples TRBV20-1 to TRBJ1-2; D gene ambiguous. Per the germline V gene, CDR1 is DFQATT and CDR2 is SNEGSKA (reference sequence). Between the trimmed V and J ends, which lost 4 bases and 3 bases, there was a span of 6 bases. The CDR3 is 11 amino acids. In DNA, the CDR3 is TGCAGTGCTATAGCTGACTATGGCTACACCTTC. Amino acid sequence: CSAIADYGYTF.

This clone was recorded once. V and J are TRBV7-8 and TRBJ1-1, with D perhaps matching TRBD1 (5 bases). V lost 2 bases and J 4 bases, leaving 8 bases between the germline ends. CDR1 and CDR2 (germline): SGHVS, FQNEAQ. This CDR3 spans 13 amino acids. The CDR3 DNA follows: TGTGCCAGCAGCTTATCCAGGGCCACTGAAGCTTTCTTT. Encoded protein: CASSLSRATEAFF.

The genes are TRBV5-1 and TRBJ2-3; 10 nucleotides align to TRBD2. CDR3 length equals 16 residues. V was pared by 6 bases and J by 3 bases, with 10 bases of the junction left unmatched. The germline gives CDR1 SGHRS, CDR2 YFSETQ. This chain's CDR3 is CASTPNLLAGTDTQYF. In DNA, the CDR3 is TGCGCCAGCACCCCGAATTTACTAGCGGGGACAGATACGCAGTATTTT.

The V gene is TRBV7-9, the J gene TRBJ1-4, with a possible D match to TRBD1 (5 bases). Trimming removed 5 bases at V and 3 bases at J, with 10 bases between. Looked up from germline, CDR1 is SEHNR and CDR2 is FQNEAQ (reference sequence). This CDR3 region has 14 residues. CDR3 in amino acids: CASSRGGANEKLFF. The CDR3, as DNA: TGTGCCAGCAGCCGGGGGGGGGCTAATGAAAAACTGTTTTTT.

This clone was recorded a few times. This chain connects TRBV11-2 to TRBJ2-7, with TRBD2 as a possible D gene (6 bases). The V gene lost 0 bases and the J gene lost 4 bases, with 13 bases spanning the gap. This CDR3 is built from 15 residues. The germline V gene has CDR1 SGHAT and CDR2 FQNNGV. The CDR3 sequence: CASSLDSGHLYEQYF. The CDR3 region has the DNA TGTGCCAGCAGCTTAGATAGCGGACACCTTTACGAGCAGTACTTC.